This T cell receptor (beta chain) was identified during a study of Tregs in tolerant kidney transplant recipients. Study-wide points: Tolerant patients' donor-specific Tregs expanded beyond overall Tregs, suggesting antigen-driven growth. For some patients, primers changed over time, blocking nucleotide-level comparison.

Trimming took off 5 bases at V and 5 bases at J, with 14 bases between the two ends. The CDR3 contains 14 residues. Germline V CDR1 and CDR2: MRHNA, SNTAGT. Of note for this clone: Its antigen is not known. The read finishes 3 residues shy of the CDR3 end, and the germline J gene is used to complete it.

The repertoire was sequenced with immunoSEQ multiplex PCR; TCRdb's copy has only in-frame clones and lacks some. The sample has some 30,000 clones. The nonmyeloablative bone marrow transplants came from related graft donors, with transient mixed chimerism. CD4+CD25+CD127- Tregs, CD4+CD25- non-Tregs, CD4 and CD8 cells were sorted. The sequence came from a human patient who received a combined kidney and bone marrow transplant. T cells may partly derive from the graft donor. The sample was CD4+ T cells from blood (PBMCs), taken 24 months after the transplant. The chain combines TRBV6-4 with TRBJ2-3; D might be TRBD1 (6 bases). Incomplete CDR3 DNA: TGTGCCAGCAGTTTAGGGGGTCCAAAAGATACG. Its translation is CASSLGGPKDT. The entire CDR3 is CASSLGGPKDTQYF.